This T cell receptor (beta chain) was sequenced for a study of cytomegalovirus exposure and HLA in healthy donors. Use of 60 Vbeta and 13 Jbeta primers characterized the PCR. This table comes from immunoSEQ multiplex PCR, and its TCRdb copy is limited to in-frame clones, with some not included. The table lists about 130,000 clones, roughly three quarters of them singletons, with over 2.5% in the top ten. This clone was observed a few times. The antigen remains undetermined. Whole-study findings and limits: Sequences of the TCR beta chain were said to predict the HLA-A and HLA-B alleles of most subjects accurately.

The V and J ends lost 4 bases and 6 bases respectively, with 16 bases between them. Germline CDR1 MNHEY, CDR2 SMNVEV (reference sequence). There are 14 residues in the CDR3. The chain combines TRBV27 with TRBJ2-7; D ambiguous. Sequencing was carried out using PBMCs. The clonotype comes from a man in his forties or fifties in good health and CMV-seronegative. The CDR3 nucleotides read TGTGCCAGCAGTTCCCCGATTGCGTACAGCGAGCAGTACTTC. Protein: CASSSPIAYSEQYF.